The next 4 T cell receptor beta chains were all read from a single sample in a study of CD8 T cells in Susac syndrome. RNA amounts of 0.5 to 1 ug underwent reverse transcription with random hexamers. TCRdb re-called the immunoSEQ multiplex PCR reads with MiXCR, one entry per CDR3 protein. The sample shows roughly 130,000 distinct CDR3 sequences, 90% to 95% of them seen only once. The sequencing sample was made of CD4+ T cells from PBMCs. Receptors originate from a human donor in good health.

J is TRBJ2-7 and V is TRBV29-1; D is perhaps TRBD1 or TRBD2 (7 bases each). Per the germline V gene, CDR1 is SQVTM and CDR2 is ANQGSEA. This CDR3 is built from 13 residues. The ends were cut back, 7 bases at V and 6 bases at J, with 19 bases in the middle. In DNA, the CDR3 is TGCAGCGCGGGGGAGGGGGCTTGGGGCGAGCAGTACTTC. Protein sequence: CSAGEGAWGEQYF.

This clonotype was recorded once. This chain joins TRBV12-3 or TRBV12-4 and TRBJ2-5; D unclear. The CDR3 totals 14 residues. Trimming shortened V by 5 bases and J by 1 base, and 11 bases separated the two germline ends. The CDR3 here is CASSTTDPQETQYF. In DNA form, the CDR3 reads TGTGCCAGCAGTACTACGGATCCCCAAGAGACCCAGTACTTC.

The chain uses TRBV19 and TRBJ2-3; D ambiguous. The CDR3 length is 12 residues. From germline, CDR1 is LNHDA and CDR2 SQIVND (reference sequence). The V gene lost 6 bases and the J gene lost 4 bases, with 8 bases spanning the gap. CDR3 DNA: TGTGCCAGTAGCACCCGGGCAGATACGCAGTATTTT. This gives the protein CASSTRADTQYF.

The CDR3 DNA reads as TGTGCCAGCTCACAGGGTCTCTACGAGCAGTACTTC. The encoded protein is CASSQGLYEQYF. V gene TRBV3-1 combines with J gene TRBJ2-7; D possibly corresponds to TRBD1 (6 bases). Germline CDR1 LGHDT, CDR2 YNNKEL (reference sequence). Trimming took off 8 bases at V and 3 bases at J, with 11 bases between the two ends. The CDR3 is made up of 12 amino acids.